Listed here are 5 T cell receptor beta chains from one sample, sequenced in a study of blood T cell repertoires in COVID-19. Clones were sequenced by immunoSEQ multiplex PCR, and TCRdb holds only the in-frame ones, with some missing. The data contain around 250,000 clones, around 86% of them singletons. The source material was peripheral blood. The receptor set was obtained from a man in his forties with active or convalescent COVID-19.

This chain links TRBV5-4 with TRBJ2-1; D not certain. The CDR3 is 13 amino acids. V lost 5 bases and J lost 3, with 9 bases in between. CDR1 and CDR2 from the germline V gene are SGHNT and YYREEE (reference sequence). In nucleotides, the CDR3 is TGTGCCAGCAGAGTGCAGAACTACAATGAGCAGTTCTTC. Protein sequence: CASRVQNYNEQFF. Combining the CDR3 with reference TRBV5-4 and TRBJ2-1 gives the whole variable domain ETGVTQSPTHLIKTRGQQVTLRCSSQSGHNTVSWYQQALGQGPQFIFQYYREEENGRGNFPPRFSGLQFPNYSSELNVNALELDDSALYLCASRVQNYNEQFFGPGTRLTVL.

The chain carries TRBV7-9 and TRBJ2-1; D is ambiguous. The CDR3 spans 17 residues. Per germline, CDR1 SEHNR and CDR2 FQNEAQ (reference sequence). V lost 6 bases and J 0 bases, leaving 18 bases between the germline ends. As DNA, the CDR3 is TGTGCCAGCAGTAATCTTCTAGACTCGAGCTCCTACAATGAGCAGTTCTTC. Translated: CASSNLLDSSSYNEQFF. The full variable domain, with the rest looked up from reference TRBV7-9 and TRBJ2-1, is DTGVSQNPRHKITKRGQNVTFRCDPISEHNRLYWYRQTLGQGPEFLTYFQNEAQLEKSRLLSDRFSAERPKGSFSTLEIQRTEQGDSAMYLCASSNLLDSSSYNEQFFGPGTRLTVL.

The CDR3 loop is CATRTASNTEAFF. CDR3 bases: TGTGCCACTCGGACAGCCTCGAACACTGAAGCTTTCTTT. The V gene is TRBV24-1, the J gene TRBJ1-1; D is possibly TRBD1 (6 bases). CDR3 length equals 13 residues. Trimming took off 10 bases at V and 1 base at J, with 12 bases between the two ends. In germline, CDR1 is KGHDR, CDR2 SFDVKD.

The CDR3 DNA follows: TGTGCCAGCAGGGGGCCAGGGGCCGGGGAGCTGTTTTTT. Its protein is CASRGPGAGELFF. The chain has TRBV9 and TRBJ2-2, with D possibly TRBD1 on 6 matching bases. The CDR3 spans 13 residues. Germline assignment: CDR1 SGDLS and CDR2 YYNGEE. The V gene lost 5 bases and the J gene lost 6 bases, with 11 bases spanning the gap.

The chain employs TRBV5-1 and TRBJ1-5, with 8 bases fitting TRBD1. The CDR3 loop spans 14 amino acids. Unmatched junction bases numbered 6, after V lost 4 bases and J lost 6 bases. Germline V lookup: CDR1 SGHRS, CDR2 YFSETQ. The CDR3 protein is CASSRTGLGQPQHF. In nucleotides, the CDR3 is TGCGCCAGCAGCAGGACAGGGTTGGGTCAGCCCCAGCATTTT.